Following are 28 T cell receptor beta chains from one sample sequenced in a study of blood T cell repertoires in COVID-19. Assay: immunoSEQ multiplex PCR; the TCRdb copy retains only in-frame clones and omits some. The sample holds some 77,000 clones, roughly 79% seen once. Material: peripheral blood. Every receptor here comes from a woman aged 70-85 years with acute or convalescent COVID-19.

The V call is TRBV3-1 (or the pseudogene TRBV3-2), the J call TRBJ1-5, with 7 positions matching TRBD1. The CDR3 totals 15 residues. From germline, CDR1 is LGHDT and CDR2 YNNKEL (reference sequence). With V trimmed by 0 bases and J by 4 bases, 3 bases remained unmatched. The CDR3 reads CASSQDDRANQPQHF. The CDR3 bases are TGTGCCAGCAGCCAAGATGACAGGGCTAATCAGCCCCAGCATTTT.

The CDR3 bases are TGTGCCAGCGGGGCACAAGGACTAGCGGGAGGGGAGACCCAGTACTTC. Its protein is CASGAQGLAGGETQYF. This sequence joins TRBV28 and TRBJ2-5; 15 nucleotides align to TRBD2. CDR1 is MDHEN, CDR2 SYDVKM, per germline. This CDR3 has 16 residues. Trimming took 8 bases from V and 5 from J; bases not matched to a gene: 9.

CDR3 amino acids: CASSQQGLSYNSPLHF. CDR3 bases: TGTGCCAGCAGCCAACAGGGGTTGTCCTATAATTCACCCCTCCACTTT. The chain has TRBV3-1 (or the pseudogene TRBV3-2) and TRBJ1-6, with a possible D match to TRBD1 (6 bases). The CDR3 has 16 amino acids. Germline V lookup: CDR1 LGHDT, CDR2 YNNKEL (reference sequence). The V and J ends lost 2 bases and 1 base respectively, with 9 bases between them.

This chain joins TRBV28 and TRBJ2-2; 12 bases match TRBD1. CDR1 MDHEN and CDR2 SYDVKM come from the germline V gene. This CDR3 region has 17 residues. V gave up 7 bases and J gave up 5 bases; unmatched junction bases: 11. In nucleotides, the CDR3 is TGTGCCAGCAAGGGCTACGGGACAGGGGGCTTGACCGGGGAGCTGTTTTTT. This gives the protein CASKGYGTGGLTGELFF.

As DNA, the CDR3 is TGTGCCAGCAGTGTCACGAGGGGGCAGAATTCACCCCTCCACTTT. This sequence encodes CASSVTRGQNSPLHF. V and J are TRBV2 and TRBJ1-6; TRBD1 aligns across 7 bases. The CDR3 totals 15 residues. The germline V gene has CDR1 SNHLY and CDR2 FYNNEI. Germline trimming cut 4 bases from V and 7 bases from J; bases unmatched to any gene: 7.

This clone turned up a few times. V usage is TRBV28 and J usage is TRBJ2-5; D perhaps matches TRBD1 (5 bases). CDR1 is MDHEN and CDR2 is SYDVKM in the germline V gene. The CDR3 length is 16 residues. Between the trimmed V and J ends, which lost 8 bases and 2 bases, there was a span of 21 bases. The CDR3 nucleotides are TGTGCCAGCGCCCTCCAGTGGGGCGGCAGACAAGAGACCCAGTACTTC. As protein: CASALQWGGRQETQYF.

The chain has TRBV18 and TRBJ1-2; 8 nucleotides match TRBD1. Germline V CDR1 and CDR2: KGHSH, LQKENI. Trimming took 0 bases from V and 0 from J; bases not matched to a gene: 3. CDR3 length: 16 residues. The CDR3 DNA is TGTGCCAGCTCACCACCGGACAGGGATTCTAACTATGGCTACACCTTC. This sequence encodes CASSPPDRDSNYGYTF.

This clone has just one count. The chain links TRBV28 to TRBJ1-6; D is undetermined. This CDR3 is built from 16 residues. The germline V gene has CDR1 MDHEN and CDR2 SYDVKM. Trimming took 6 bases from V and 0 from J, leaving 12 bases between them. The CDR3 here is CASRIGGSSYNSPLHF. CDR3 nucleotide sequence: TGTGCCAGCAGGATTGGCGGGAGCTCCTATAATTCACCCCTCCACTTT. Looking up the rest from reference TRBV28 and TRBJ1-6 gives the full variable domain: DVKVTQSSRYLVKRTGEKVFLECVQDMDHENMFWYRQDPGLGLRLIYFSYDVKMKEKGDIPEGYSVSREKKERFSLILESASTNQTSMYLCASRIGGSSYNSPLHFGNGTRLTVT.

The V and J genes are TRBV6-6 and TRBJ1-1; no reliable D call. This CDR3 has 12 residues. Trimming shortened V by 2 bases and J by 4 bases, and 5 bases separated the two germline ends. CDR1 and CDR2 (germline): MNHNY, SVGAGI (reference sequence). In DNA form, the CDR3 reads TGTGCCAGCAGTTACGGCAGCACTGAAGCTTTCTTT. This sequence encodes CASSYGSTEAFF.

This clone was seen only once. This sequence joins TRBV27 and TRBJ2-5, with TRBD1 as a possible D gene (5 bases). Trimming took 7 bases from V and 5 from J, leaving 20 bases between them. Germline assignment: CDR1 MNHEY and CDR2 SMNVEV (reference sequence). There are 15 residues in the CDR3. This CDR3 is CASTLQGLEWETQYF. The CDR3 nucleotides are TGTGCCAGCACCTTGCAGGGTTTGGAGTGGGAGACCCAGTACTTC.

V is TRBV12-5 and J is TRBJ2-1; 7 positions match TRBD1. Germline CDR1 and CDR2: LGHNT and FRNRAP. This CDR3 comprises 14 residues. Trimming took 6 bases from V and 7 from J; bases not matched to a gene: 9. CDR3 amino acids: CASGGRTGWNEQFF. Written as DNA, the CDR3 is TGTGCTAGTGGGGGCCGGACAGGATGGAATGAGCAGTTCTTC. Based on the CDR3 plus reference TRBV12-5 and TRBJ2-1, the full variable domain is DARVTQTPRHKVTEMGQEVTMRCQPILGHNTVFWYRQTMMQGLELLAYFRNRAPLDDSGMPKDRFSAEMPDATLATLKIQPSEPRDSAVYFCASGGRTGWNEQFFGPGTRLTVL.

The rearrangement joins TRBV28 to TRBJ1-4; D is unclear. The CDR3 has 14 amino acids. Trimming removed 7 bases from V and 10 bases from J, with 19 bases in between. Germline V CDR1 and CDR2: MDHEN, SYDVKM. In nucleotides, the CDR3 is TGTGCCAGCACGTCCCTGGGCCCTTTGGGAAAACTGTTTTTT. Translated, it gives CASTSLGPLGKLFF.

This clone was counted ten times or more. The CDR3 DNA reads as TGTGCCAGCAGCCAGTGGACAGGGGAGGGTTACGAGCAGTACTTC. Translation gives CASSQWTGEGYEQYF. This rearrangement joins TRBV3-1 (or the pseudogene TRBV3-2) to TRBJ2-7; 9 nucleotides agree with TRBD1. This CDR3 region has 15 residues. J lost 4 bases, V lost 3 bases, and 7 bases had no gene match. CDR1 LGHDT and CDR2 YNNKEL come from the germline V gene (reference sequence).

This clone is a singleton in its sample. The chain couples TRBV9 to TRBJ1-1; D perhaps matches TRBD1 (5 bases). This CDR3 comprises 16 residues. In germline, CDR1 is SGDLS, CDR2 YYNGEE. V was clipped by 3 bases and J by 2 bases, with 17 bases between them. DNA for the CDR3: TGTGCCAGCAGCGCCTCGCGGGGCGGGCCAAACACTGAAGCTTTCTTT. Translation: CASSASRGGPNTEAFF.

The chain is built from TRBV25-1 and TRBJ1-1; D is possibly TRBD1 (6 bases). Trimming stripped 3 bases from V and 5 bases from J, with 13 bases between. The CDR3 is made up of 14 amino acids. From germline, CDR1 is MGHDK and CDR2 SYGVNS. The CDR3 DNA reads TGTGCCAGCAGTGACCCCTTGACAGGTACTGAAGCTTTCTTT. Translated: CASSDPLTGTEAFF.

V gene TRBV18 combines with J gene TRBJ2-5; 9 positions match TRBD1. Germline V gene lookup returns CDR1 KGHSH and CDR2 LQKENI. This CDR3 is 17 amino acids long. V dropped 6 bases and J dropped 1; count of bases not matched to a gene: 12. The CDR3 nucleotides are TGTGCCAGCTCCCGTATAGCCGGGACAGGGATCCAAGAGACCCAGTACTTC. Translation: CASSRIAGTGIQETQYF.

The chain joins TRBV6-5 to TRBJ1-1; D is undetermined. The CDR3 is 13 residues long. CDR1 MNHEY and CDR2 SVGAGI come from the germline V gene. Trimming took off 5 bases at V and 4 bases at J, with 11 bases between the two ends. DNA for the CDR3: TGTGCCAGCAGTACCACAAGAGGCACTGAAGCTTTCTTT. It specifies CASSTTRGTEAFF.

The chain recombines TRBV10-2 with TRBJ2-1; 9 bases map to TRBD1. The CDR3 consists of 14 residues. CDR1 and CDR2 (germline): WSHSY, SAAADI. After removal of 2 bases from V and 8 bases from J, the junction contained 4 bases not matched to a gene. The chain's CDR3 is CASSEGGQGYEQFF. In DNA form, the CDR3 reads TGCGCCAGCAGTGAGGGGGGACAGGGCTATGAGCAGTTCTTC.

The gene calls are TRBV5-1 and TRBJ2-2; TRBD1 matches 8 bases. This CDR3 is built from 18 residues. The germline V gene encodes CDR1 SGHRS and CDR2 YFSETQ. Trimming cost V 0 bases and J 4 bases; bases outside gene matches: 11. The CDR3 sequence: CASSLDPAVTGVTGELFF. The CDR3 coding sequence is TGCGCCAGCAGCTTGGATCCCGCCGTGACAGGGGTCACCGGGGAGCTGTTTTTT.

The chain combines TRBV5-1 with TRBJ2-1; 9 bases align to TRBD1. Germline V CDR1 and CDR2: SGHRS, YFSETQ. V shed 3 bases and J 7 bases; nucleotides not matched to a gene: 8. CDR3 length: 15 amino acids. The CDR3 coding sequence is TGCGCCAGCAGCTGGTTACAGGGGGCAGGGAATGAGCAGTTCTTC. This encodes CASSWLQGAGNEQFF.

V is TRBV28 and J is TRBJ1-2, with 7 bases identical to TRBD1. Germline V gene data show CDR1 as MDHEN and CDR2 as SYDVKM. The CDR3 is 15 residues long. V dropped 6 bases and J dropped 3; count of bases not matched to a gene: 10. CDR3 sequence reads: CASREQGRRDYGYTF. The CDR3 bases are TGTGCCAGCAGGGAACAGGGGCGAAGAGACTATGGCTACACCTTC.

The rearrangement uses TRBV2 and TRBJ1-4, with D unresolved. The CDR3 totals 15 residues. Germline CDR1 SNHLY, CDR2 FYNNEI. Trimming pared 4 bases from V and 0 bases from J, leaving 9 bases between. DNA of the CDR3: TGTGCCAGCAGTGCCCAGAAGTCAACTAATGAAAAACTGTTTTTT. Residues: CASSAQKSTNEKLFF.

The chain employs TRBV5-1 and TRBJ2-2; 7 bases align to TRBD2. The V gene's germline CDR1 is SGHRS and CDR2 YFSETQ. Unmatched junction bases numbered 5, after V lost 0 bases and J lost 6 bases. This CDR3 has 15 residues. The CDR3 loop reads CASSLGGLQSGELFF. The CDR3 nucleotides read TGCGCCAGCAGCTTGGGGGGACTACAGTCCGGGGAGCTGTTTTTT.

The rearrangement joins TRBV7-8 to TRBJ1-1; possibly TRBD1 for D (5 bases). CDR3 length: 17 residues. CDR1 and CDR2 from the germline V gene are SGHVS and FQNEAQ. V gave up 0 bases and J gave up 3 bases, with 17 bases separating them. CDR3 sequence (DNA): TGTGCCAGCAGCTTAGCGCGGGGGGGAGTGGGTTACACTGAAGCTTTCTTT. Amino acid sequence: CASSLARGGVGYTEAFF.

This chain joins TRBV6-2 or TRBV6-3 and TRBJ2-1, with 10 bases that match TRBD2. The CDR3 is 16 amino acids. Germline V gene sequence: CDR1 MNHEY, CDR2 SVGEGT. The ends lost 7 bases at V and 5 bases at J; junction bases unmatched: 11. CDR3 loop: CASTPRTSGLDNEQFF. The CDR3 DNA follows: TGTGCCAGCACCCCCCGGACTAGCGGATTAGACAATGAGCAGTTCTTC.

V usage is TRBV5-4 and J usage is TRBJ2-1; 12 bases line up with TRBD2. Germline assignment: CDR1 SGHNT and CDR2 YYREEE (reference sequence). The CDR3 consists of 15 residues. After removal of 4 bases from V and 7 bases from J, the junction contained 6 bases not matched to a gene. The CDR3 DNA is TGTGCCAGCAGCCCACCGGGACTAGCGGGTAATGAGCAGTTCTTC. Its translation: CASSPPGLAGNEQFF.

CDR3 DNA sequence: TGTGCCAGCAGGGACCTCATGATCCGGGAGCGGGAGAACACCGGGGAGCTGTTTTTT. It codes for CASRDLMIRERENTGELFF. V is TRBV2 and J is TRBJ2-2; 7 bases line up with TRBD2. Germline CDR1 and CDR2: SNHLY and FYNNEI. The trim removed 6 bases at V and 1 base at J, leaving 17 bases unmatched. This CDR3 contains 19 residues.

The chain joins TRBV21-1 to TRBJ1-5; the table's D gene call, TRBD1, was not cross checked with the DNA. TRBV21-1 is a recognized pseudogene. CDR3 length: 15 residues. In nucleotides, the CDR3 is TGTGCCAGCAGCGAAAGGACAGGGGGCAATCAGCCCCAGCATTTT. Protein product: CASSERTGGNQPQHF.